A single TCR beta chain is shown here with its context. The antigen is unknown. The data were obtained in a study of neoadjuvant nivolumab and ipilimumab in lung cancer. Points from the study as a whole: Compared with tumor-adjacent uninvolved lung, resected tumors showed greater richness and clonality. Only two of four nivolumab-treated tumors gained richness and clonality by surgery. Pathologic regression was not significantly tied to TCR clonality.

Generated by immunoSEQ multiplex PCR, the TCRdb table keeps only in-frame clones and is missing some. Counted here are about 20,000 clones, about 72% occurring once; the ten biggest clones make up around 7.8%. This specimen consisted of tumor tissue, obtained after neoadjuvant nivolumab, alone or with ipilimumab, at or shortly before surgery. This TCR came from an adult with non-small cell lung cancer.

CDR3 DNA sequence: TGCGCCAGCAGCACACAAACAGGGGCAAGTATGGCTTTCTTT. Amino acids: CASSTQTGASMAFF. This chain uses TRBV5-1 with TRBJ1-1, with 7 positions matching TRBD1. The CDR3 runs to 14 residues. Germline V gene sequence: CDR1 SGHRS, CDR2 YFSETQ. J gave up 11 bases and V 4 bases, and 14 bases lay outside the gene matches.